This T cell receptor (beta chain) was observed in a study of T cells in Graves' hyperthyroidism and ophthalmopathy. Whole-study findings and limits: Within blood appeared most thyroid clonotypes that had expanded above 0.001. Researchers report that a 13 V-J model separated ophthalmopathy from stable hyperthyroidism.

As concerns this clonotype: Its cognate antigen is unknown.

V was clipped by 3 bases and J by 12 bases, with 12 bases between them. Germline loops: CDR1 KGHSH, CDR2 LQKENI. This CDR3 has 12 amino acids. Authors of the study amplified TCR beta CDR3 regions from RNA transcripts. A set of HTBI primers served as the primers for a first-round RT-PCR of the TCR CDR3. TCRdb reanalysed the multiplex PCR reads using MiXCR and keeps one entry per CDR3 protein. The sample carries about 720,000 distinct CDR3 sequences, about 15% recorded once. This TCR was recovered from a man aged 18-30 years with Graves' hyperthyroidism. The sequenced sample was blood. This rearrangement joins TRBV18 to TRBJ2-1; D gene uncertain. The CDR3 region is CASSPATTGQFF. CDR3 bases: TGTGCCAGCTCACCCGCTACCACGGGGCAGTTCTTC.